One and the same sample provided the 10 T cell receptor beta chains below, sequenced in a study of T cells in Graves' hyperthyroidism and ophthalmopathy. RNA transcripts yielded amplified TCR beta CDR3 regions. First-round RT-PCR with HTBI primers amplified the TCR CDR3 region. TCRdb independently ran MiXCR on the multiplex PCR reads; one entry per CDR3 protein. The sample carries 500,000 to 750,000 distinct CDR3 sequences, 15% to 18% recorded once. The sequenced sample was blood. The source is a woman in her 30s with Graves' hyperthyroidism.

This clonotype came up many times. The CDR3 DNA reads TGTGCCAGCAGCTCCATCGCCTCCTACGAGCAGTACTTC. Translated, it gives CASSSIASYEQYF. The chain combines TRBV28 with TRBJ2-7, with D unclear. V shed 6 bases and J shed 0 bases, with 9 bases lying between them. Germline assignment: CDR1 MDHEN and CDR2 SYDVKM. The CDR3 consists of 13 residues.

This clonotype was detected many times. This chain joins TRBV20-1 and TRBJ2-1; D remains ambiguous. The CDR3 is 10 residues long. V was clipped by 3 bases and J by 6 bases, with 3 bases between them. Germline V gene sequence: CDR1 DFQATT, CDR2 SNEGSKA (reference sequence). As DNA, the CDR3 is TGCAGTGCTAGTTTCAATGAGCAGTTCTTC. Its translation: CSASFNEQFF.

This clonotype was picked up many times. The chain carries TRBV10-3 and TRBJ2-7, with TRBD2 as a possible D gene (6 bases). CDR1 and CDR2 (germline): ENHRY, SYGVKD. The CDR3 length is 14 residues. V was trimmed by 5 bases and J by 2 bases, leaving 13 bases between them. The CDR3 protein is CAISSPGLAYEQYF. The DNA for the CDR3 is TGTGCCATCAGTTCACCGGGACTCGCCTACGAGCAGTACTTC.

The genes are TRBV28 and TRBJ2-2; 8 bases are shared with TRBD2. CDR1 MDHEN and CDR2 SYDVKM come from the germline V gene. Germline trimming cut 6 bases from V and 3 bases from J; bases unmatched to any gene: 9. The CDR3 is 16 amino acids. In nucleotides, the CDR3 is TGTGCCAGCAGACCCAGCGGGAGTAGGGACACCGGGGAGCTGTTTTTT. Amino acids: CASRPSGSRDTGELFF.

The chain carries TRBV28 and TRBJ1-5; no firm D call. V was cut by 5 bases and J by 5 bases, with 13 bases left in between. The CDR3 has 14 amino acids. In germline, CDR1 is MDHEN, CDR2 SYDVKM. The CDR3 loop reads CASSPTRLDQPQHF. DNA for the CDR3: TGTGCCAGCAGTCCCACGAGGTTGGATCAGCCCCAGCATTTT.

The table lists this clonotype with many counts. CDR3: CAWARRGGTDTQYF. CDR3 nucleotides: TGTGCCTGGGCCCGGAGGGGTGGCACAGATACGCAGTATTTT. V usage is TRBV30 and J usage is TRBJ2-3, with D perhaps matching TRBD2 (6 bases). The CDR3 is made up of 14 amino acids. Per the germline V gene, CDR1 is GTSNPN and CDR2 is SVGIG (reference sequence). V dropped 5 bases and J dropped 1 base, with 13 bases sitting between them.

As concerns this clonotype: This may arise from a read error, as a much more abundant clone is one base away. The chain's CDR3 is CASSYSRGQSLSSEAFF. The CDR3 bases are TGTGCCAGCAGTTACTCGAGGGGACAATCTCTTAGTTCGGAAGCTTTCTTT. This chain links TRBV6-2 or TRBV6-3 with TRBJ1-1; D perhaps matches TRBD1 (6 bases). This CDR3 is 17 amino acids long. The V gene lost 0 bases and the J gene lost 8 bases, with 22 bases spanning the gap. Germline V gene data show CDR1 as MNHEY and CDR2 as SVGEGT.

The chain links TRBV6-1 to TRBJ1-2; 10 bases fit TRBD1. This CDR3 contains 13 residues. CDR1 and CDR2 from the germline V gene are MNHNS and SASEGT. After removal of 3 bases from V and 8 bases from J, the junction contained 3 bases not matched to a gene. The CDR3 protein is CASSEDRGTGYTF. The CDR3 nucleotides are TGTGCCAGCAGTGAGGACAGGGGGACGGGCTACACCTTC.

This clonotype was observed many times. The chain combines TRBV30 with TRBJ1-6, with D unresolved. The V end lost 2 bases, the J end lost 7 bases, and 9 bases lay between the germline ends. This CDR3 spans 13 amino acids. Looked up from germline, CDR1 is GTSNPN and CDR2 is SVGIG (reference sequence). The CDR3 coding sequence is TGTGCCTGGAGTAGCTGGGGAAATTCACCCCTCCACTTT. The encoded protein is CAWSSWGNSPLHF.

In its sample, this clonotype was seen many times. The chain couples TRBV3-1 to TRBJ2-7, with unresolved D. This CDR3 comprises 13 residues. The germline gives CDR1 LGHDT, CDR2 YNNKEL (reference sequence). V was cut by 2 bases and J by 1 base, with 6 bases left in between. The CDR3 is CASSQSVSYEQYF. CDR3 bases: TGTGCCAGCAGCCAATCCGTTTCCTACGAGCAGTACTTC.